This T cell receptor beta chain was obtained from a study of CD8 T cells in ankylosing spondylitis. Overall study results and limits: Blood from ankylosing spondylitis patients appeared to carry a characteristic roughly eight-variant TCR beta motif.

TCRdb independently ran MiXCR on the 5' RACE reads; one entry per CDR3 protein. The table has about 510,000 distinct CDR3 sequences, about 5.7% seen once. The CDR3 covers 13 residues. Trimming took off 4 bases at V and 6 bases at J, with 10 bases between the two ends. In germline, CDR1 is MGHRA, CDR2 YSYEKL. This clonotype showed up many times. Its antigen remains unknown. The origin of this receptor is a male donor with ankylosing spondylitis. The chain combines TRBV4-1 with TRBJ2-1; unclear D gene. The sequenced sample was blood, either unsorted or a sorted T cell fraction (not recorded which). The CDR3 loop is CASSLRPINEQFF. CDR3 bases: TGCGCCAGCAGCCTTCGCCCTATCAATGAGCAGTTCTTC.